What follows describes a single T cell receptor beta chain. Trimming shortened V by 4 bases and J by 7 bases, and 14 bases separated the two germline ends. The CDR3 has 14 amino acids. Germline CDR1 reads MNHNS; CDR2 reads SASEGT. TCRdb keeps only in-frame clones here, not all; method: immunoSEQ multiplex PCR. The table has roughly 150,000 clones, 85% to 90% seen once. The sample comes from a study of cytomegalovirus exposure and HLA in healthy donors. The sequencing sample was made of PBMCs. This sequence was found in a man in his late teens or twenties in good health and CMV-seronegative. The chain couples TRBV6-1 to TRBJ1-5; the D gene is possibly TRBD1 (6 bases). CDR3 coding DNA: TGTGCCAGCAGTGTAAGGACACAGGGCCAGCCCCAGCATTTT. Translated: CASSVRTQGQPQHF.